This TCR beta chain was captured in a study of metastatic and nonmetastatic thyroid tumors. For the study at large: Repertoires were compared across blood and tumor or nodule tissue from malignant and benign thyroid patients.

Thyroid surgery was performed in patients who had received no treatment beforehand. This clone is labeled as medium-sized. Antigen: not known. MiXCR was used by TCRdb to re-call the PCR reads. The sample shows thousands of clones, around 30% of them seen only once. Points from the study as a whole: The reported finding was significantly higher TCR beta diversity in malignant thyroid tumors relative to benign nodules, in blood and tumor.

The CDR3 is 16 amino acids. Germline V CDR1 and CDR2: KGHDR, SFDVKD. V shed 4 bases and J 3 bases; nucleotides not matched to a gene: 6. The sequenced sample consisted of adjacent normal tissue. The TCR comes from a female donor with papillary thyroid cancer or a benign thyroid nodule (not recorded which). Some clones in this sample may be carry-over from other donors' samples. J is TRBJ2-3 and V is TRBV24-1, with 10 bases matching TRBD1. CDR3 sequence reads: CATSDPRQGATDTQYF. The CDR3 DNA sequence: TGTGCCACCAGTGACCCGAGACAGGGGGCTACAGATACGCAGTATTTT.